The rows below give T cell receptor beta chains drawn from one sample of a study of T cell repertoires in cytomegalovirus infection. TCRdb called the reads again in MiXCR, with one record for every CDR3 protein. The data show almost 550,000 distinct CDR3 sequences, 16% seen once. Sequenced sample: CD8+ T cells from PBMCs. The receptors come from a human donor in good health (CMV status not recorded). Some clones in this sample may be carry-over from other donors' samples. Both conserved end residues are part of each CDR3. D genes are given only for firm matches. Clone size is not always given. Where it is, it says once, few, many or a class for expanded clones.

>-|TRBV15|-|TRBJ2-5
TGTGCCACCAGCACCCTACGGGCGAATCAAGAGACCCAGTACTTC
CATSTLRANQETQYF
>-|TRBV24-1|-|TRBJ2-5
TGTGCCACCAGTGACCCTACTTTCGGCGCGCAGCAAGAGACCCAGTACTTC
CATSDPTFGAQQETQYF
>TRBD2|TRBV27|few|TRBJ2-3
TGTGCCAGCAGTTCGGCGACTAGCGGGGGGGGGACAGATACGCAGTATTTT
CASSSATSGGGTDTQYF
>TRBD1|TRBV9|few|TRBJ2-2
TGTGCCAGCAGCGCCCGGACAGGGCGGACCGGGGAGCTGTTTTTT
CASSARTGRTGELFF
>-|TRBV7-9|many|TRBJ2-3
TGTGCCAGCAGCTTGGACTTCCCTAGCACAGATACGCAGTATTTT
CASSLDFPSTDTQYF
>-|TRBV28|many|TRBJ2-1
TGTGCCAGCAGTGTGGGAGTACTCAATGAGCAGTTCTTC
CASSVGVLNEQFF
>-|TRBV7-8|many|TRBJ1-6
TGTGCCAGCAGCCTACAGGTTTATAATTCACCCCTCCACTTT
CASSLQVYNSPLHF
>-|TRBV7-9|few|TRBJ2-7
TGTGCCAGTAGCTCCGGGCTGATCTACGAGCAGTACTTC
CASSSGLIYEQYF
>-|TRBV7-3|many|TRBJ1-1
TGTGCCAGCAGGCTAAGGGCGCGAGACCGTGGAGGAGAAACTGAAGCTTTCTTT
CASRLRARDRGGETEAFF
>-|TRBV12-3/TRBV12-4|many|TRBJ2-3
TGTGCCAGCAGTTTAACCCAGGGAACAGATACGCAGTATTTT
CASSLTQGTDTQYF
>-|TRBV3-1|few|TRBJ1-6
TGTGCCAGCAGCCAAGAGGACAGCCTAAGTTGGGATTCACCCCTCCACTTT
CASSQEDSLSWDSPLHF
>TRBD1|TRBV6-2/TRBV6-3|few|TRBJ2-2
TGTGCCAGCACCACCGACAGGGCGGGTTTCTACGGGGAGCTGTTTTTT
CASTTDRAGFYGELFF
>-|TRBV7-9|-|TRBJ2-7
TGTGCCAGCAGCTTACCAGGGGAGTTCTACGAGCAGTACTTC
CASSLPGEFYEQYF
>TRBD1|TRBV19|few|TRBJ1-2
TGTGCCAGTAGTGTACGGGACAGGGGGGCCTATGGCTACACCTTC
CASSVRDRGAYGYTF
>TRBD2|TRBV6-5|many|TRBJ2-1
TGTGCCAGCAGCGCGGGACTAGGTTACAATGAGCAGTTCTTC
CASSAGLGYNEQFF
>TRBD2|TRBV7-8|-|TRBJ2-3
TGTGCCAGCAGATTGCAGGGAGGGGGCACAGATACGCAGTATTTT
CASRLQGGGTDTQYF
>TRBD2|TRBV20-1|-|TRBJ2-1
TGCAGTGCCGGGATGGGACTAGCGGGGGGCAGCTCCTACAATGAGCAGTTCTTC
CSAGMGLAGGSSYNEQFF
>-|TRBV20-1|-|TRBJ2-1
TGCAGTGCTAGTAAGTCCACCCCCAATGAGCAGTTCTTC
CSASKSTPNEQFF
>-|TRBV7-9|many|TRBJ2-7
TGTGCCAGCAGCTTAGGAGCGATGGGCGAGCAGTACTTC
CASSLGAMGEQYF
>TRBD1|TRBV19|many|TRBJ2-1
TGTGCCAGTAGTACGGACAGGGTGCCTTTCTTCAGCTACAATGAGCAGTTCTTC
CASSTDRVPFFSYNEQFF
>TRBD1|TRBV29-1|-|TRBJ1-1
TGCAGCGTAATACAGGGGGGATTGAACACTGAAGCTTTCTTT
CSVIQGGLNTEAFF
>-|TRBV12-3/TRBV12-4|few|TRBJ2-3
TGTGCCAGCACCTACTCGGGCTGGGGGACAGATACGCAGTATTTT
CASTYSGWGTDTQYF
>TRBD1|TRBV12-3/TRBV12-4|many|TRBJ1-2
TGTGCCAGCATGGGGAGACAGGGGGTCGGAGGCTACACCTTC
CASMGRQGVGGYTF
>-|TRBV19|-|TRBJ2-7
TGTGCCAGTAGTACGCGGGACAGCACCTACGAGCAGTACTTC
CASSTRDSTYEQYF
>-|TRBV7-9|many|TRBJ2-7
TGTGCCAGCAGCTTACCCCCTTACGAGCAGTACTTC
CASSLPPYEQYF
>TRBD1|TRBV15|-|TRBJ2-2
TGTGCCACCAGCAGAGATCGAGCGACAGGGGATTACACCGGGGAGCTGTTTTTT
CATSRDRATGDYTGELFF